This is a list of T cell receptor beta chains from one sample in a study of blood T cell repertoires in COVID-19. The protocol was immunoSEQ multiplex PCR, while the TCRdb copy is restricted to in-frame clones and leaves out a portion. The profile shows about 260,000 clones, nearly 90% of them singletons. The material sequenced was peripheral blood. These receptors were collected from a human donor in a cohort sampled during active COVID-19. The CDR3 runs from the conserved cysteine through the conserved F or W.

V gene	J gene	CDR3 protein
TRBV6-2/TRBV6-3	TRBJ1-1	CASSYPHGRRLGRGTEAFF
TRBV5-6	TRBJ1-5	CASSSQDQPQHF
TRBV6-6	TRBJ1-2	CASGASQASLNGYTF
TRBV5-8	TRBJ1-4	CASSFFLGTNEKLFF
TRBV7-7	TRBJ2-5	CASSLAATTQETQYF
TRBV6-1	TRBJ2-7	CASSELTTGEQYF
TRBV7-9	TRBJ2-7	CASGGGYEQYF
TRBV30	TRBJ2-4	CAWSVRRGPGEYF
TRBV3-1/TRBV3-2	TRBJ1-3	CASSQELPSGNTIYF
TRBV7-9	TRBJ1-1	CASSLDRDTEAFF
TRBV4-3	TRBJ1-5	CASSQDIRGNQPQHF
TRBV7-7	TRBJ2-7	CASNPKRGRDTVPYEQYF
TRBV7-6	TRBJ1-1	CASSLRSRVDTEAFF
TRBV5-1	TRBJ2-2	CASSGRDTNTGELFF
TRBV10-3	TRBJ1-2	CAISEDEGGYGYTF
TRBV6-5	TRBJ2-5	CASIGRRGKTQYF
TRBV12-3/TRBV12-4	TRBJ2-1	CASSFPNEQFF
TRBV5-6	TRBJ2-7	CASSWGTSGLYEQYF
TRBV7-6	TRBJ1-1	CASSLGQGKWQTEAFF
TRBV5-1	TRBJ1-4	CASTQGPMGSATNEKLFF
TRBV27	TRBJ1-2	CASTSWGHPPYGYTF
TRBV3-1/TRBV3-2	TRBJ1-2	CASSQGDSPPYGYTF
TRBV6-1	TRBJ1-5	CASSELWGDQPQHF
TRBV7-2	TRBJ2-1	CASSPQRGLNNEQFF
TRBV6-4	TRBJ1-5	CASSRQFGSNQPQHF
TRBV7-9	TRBJ2-7	CASSLTGQGPYEQYF
TRBV6-5	TRBJ2-1	CASSYGSGNEQFF
TRBV9	TRBJ1-3	CASSLRGNSGNTIYF
TRBV7-2	TRBJ2-3	CASSLGRGAADTQYF
TRBV7-6	TRBJ1-1	CASSLGAAGLLAEAFF
TRBV6-2/TRBV6-3	TRBJ2-7	CASSLSSLYEQYF
TRBV18	TRBJ2-5	CASSPSPDRGQETQYF
TRBV12-2	TRBJ2-7	CASRLITVTYEQYF
TRBV9	TRBJ2-1	CASSAGTPPGDNEQFF
TRBV28	TRBJ2-1	CASSLSGTGSFNEQFF
TRBV5-6	TRBJ2-7	CASGRMGMIYEQYF
TRBV6-5	TRBJ1-1	CASRRWQVNTEAFF
TRBV28	TRBJ2-5	CASSFSFSGIGLETQYF
TRBV4-1	TRBJ1-2	CASSQEDRVLGYGYTF
TRBV7-3	TRBJ1-6	CASSLQGGNSPLHF
TRBV6-2/TRBV6-3	TRBJ2-3	CASSYGGRGGTDTQYF
TRBV7-9	TRBJ1-1	CASSLSGTGGTEAFF
TRBV9	TRBJ2-3	CASSVVAEATDTQYF
TRBV14	TRBJ2-7	CASSTTDISYEQYF
TRBV27	TRBJ2-7	CASSLRGSIHEQYF
TRBV3-1/TRBV3-2	TRBJ1-1	CASSQGRGQGNTEAFF
TRBV24-1	TRBJ1-5	CATGGGGNQPQHF
TRBV3-1/TRBV3-2	TRBJ2-1	CASSRLRWGVYNEQFF
TRBV12-3/TRBV12-4	TRBJ2-7	CASSFRGQGWDF
TRBV11-2	TRBJ2-7	CASSSNRVSSYEQYF
TRBV5-1	TRBJ2-5	CASSREETQYF
TRBV19	TRBJ2-1	CASTGQGSYNEQFF
TRBV6-2/TRBV6-3	TRBJ2-7	CASRPHSEPYEQYF